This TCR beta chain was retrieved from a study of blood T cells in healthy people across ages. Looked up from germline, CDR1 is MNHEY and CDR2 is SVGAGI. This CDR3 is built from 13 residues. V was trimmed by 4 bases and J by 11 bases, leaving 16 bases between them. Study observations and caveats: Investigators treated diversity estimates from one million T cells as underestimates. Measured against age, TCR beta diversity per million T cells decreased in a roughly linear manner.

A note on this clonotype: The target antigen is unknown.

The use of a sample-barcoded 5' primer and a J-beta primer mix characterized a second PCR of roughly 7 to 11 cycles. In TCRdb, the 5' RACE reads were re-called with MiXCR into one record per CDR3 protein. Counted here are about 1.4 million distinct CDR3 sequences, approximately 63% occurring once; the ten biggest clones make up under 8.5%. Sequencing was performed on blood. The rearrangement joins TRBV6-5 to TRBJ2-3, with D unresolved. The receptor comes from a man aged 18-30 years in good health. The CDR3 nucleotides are TGTGCCAGCAGTTCGACCCGGGTCCCAGAGCAGTATTTT. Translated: CASSSTRVPEQYF.